A selection of T cell receptor beta chains follows, all from one sample in a study of blood T cell repertoires in COVID-19. Sequencing used immunoSEQ multiplex PCR; TCRdb keeps in-frame clones, though not all of them. Of just over 150,000 clones listed, roughly 80% were seen once; the top ten hold 7%. The sequenced material came from peripheral blood. Receptors were obtained from a woman in her thirties or forties with COVID-19, enrolled during active disease. Both conserved end residues are part of each CDR3.

TRBV11-3,CASSSQGLSTGELFF
TRBV5-5,CASRGEGYTGELFF
TRBV12-3/TRBV12-4,CASSLFRESGQYF
TRBV15,CATSTRDSEKLFF
TRBV5-1,CASSLVVSGKGRIPNTGELFF
TRBV18,CASSPGAGGFDTQYF
TRBV25-1,CASTSGQGARNTEAFF
TRBV12-3/TRBV12-4,CASSLARGHGYTF
TRBV10-2,CASGTSGYEQYF
TRBV10-3,CAISAVPNTEAFF
TRBV29-1,CSVGGQGPYEQYF
TRBV6-2/TRBV6-3,CASSPISGQSSYNSPLHF
TRBV6-5,CASSYGTPSSTDTQYF
TRBV2,CASEKMGGYNEQFF
TRBV7-2,CASSKRTSGGRSDTQYF
TRBV6-5,CASSPRGKLFF
TRBV3-1/TRBV3-2,CASSQPRTSGGDNEQFF
TRBV3-1/TRBV3-2,CASSQGTGWTGGDTQYF
TRBV28,CASSLREGIGYTF
TRBV29-1,CSVEVRTTRHGYTF
TRBV30,CAWGGGGDGIQYF
TRBV29-1,CSVEGLAGEYEQYF
TRBV7-2,CASSGGTTDTQYF
TRBV29-1,CSHTSGGDNEQFF
TRBV5-1,CASSSVVVNEQFF
TRBV6-6,CASSYPPWTGNGEQYF
TRBV11-2,CASSLAGYASGYEQYF
TRBV7-9,CASSLTRGDEKLFF
TRBV10-3,CAISGTGTLSEAFF
TRBV6-5,CASSSVVNEKLFF
TRBV27,CASRAYSGGYTEAFF
TRBV4-1,CASSQGAGGVDEQFF
TRBV5-4,CASSLGGRETSVTGELFF
TRBV19,CASSPDREIYNEQFF
TRBV10-2,CASRTSGASGDEQFF